This T cell receptor (beta chain) was obtained from a study of blood T cell repertoires in COVID-19 (dated by TCRdb to 2020 to 2022). With respect to the entire study: The collaborator samples originated in the United States, Italy and Spain and spanned the acute and convalescent phases of COVID-19. HLA class I and class II types, where available, came from metadata supplied by the sample provider rather than from assay-based typing. The dataset comprised deeply sampled blood TCRbeta repertoires from subjects exposed to, actively infected with, or recovered from COVID-19. The repertoires were released in a freely available public database intended as a resource for research on the immune response to SARS-CoV-2. The samples were drawn from two sources: the first 160 participants of the ongoing ImmuneRACE study, and 950 to 1,500 subjects contributed by 6 global collaborators. A de-identified subject ID, COVID-19 status, age in years and sex were almost always included in the sample metadata. The prospective study material was composed of cDNA or gDNA derived from T cells, B-cell-depleted T cells, or PBMCs.

A remark on this clone: Its target antigen remains unknown. No much larger clone is present one base from it, and per-base qualities are unavailable.

Whole blood was collected in K2EDTA tubes by collaborating institutions according to the institutions' own protocols. Collaborator samples were shipped for TCRbeta analysis as frozen whole blood, isolated PBMCs, or DNA extracted from either sample type. The junction shows trimming of 2 bases on V and 8 bases on J, plus 9 bases between the germline ends. Including the terminal cysteine and phenylalanine, the CDR3 comprises 12 residues. The entry retains the CDR3 DNA only, 36 bases that are in frame from base 1. According to the germline V gene (reference sequence), CDR1 reads LGHDT and CDR2 reads YNNKEL. TCRbeta CDR3 regions were amplified from genomic DNA by means of the immunoSEQ Assay, a bias-controlled multiplex PCR. Regarding the original processing steps: The number of nucleated cells in each sample was estimated by amplification of reference gene primers within the assay. To quantify the absolute abundance of each unique TCRbeta CDR3 rearrangement, sequence reads were collapsed and filtered. For each sample, productive Simpson clonality was calculated by taking the square root of Simpson's diversity index across productive rearrangements. TCRdb provides this immuneACCESS table in a form limited to in-frame rearrangements. Some clones are lacking; in checked studies, under half of them reflect an unresolved V gene, and why the rest are absent is not known. Clone size and the V and J calls come from that table; the DNA yielded D and trimming. This sample comprises some 150,000 clones, approximately 88% of them detected only once. 4.8% of the sample is taken by the ten largest.

Points the paper makes about the study in general: The amount of clinical and demographic metadata varied by source and participant and was provided uncurated.

Sequencing input: peripheral blood. The source of this sequence is a human donor in a cohort sampled during active COVID-19. The chain couples TRBV3-1 (or the pseudogene TRBV3-2) to TRBJ1-1, with TRBD1 perhaps the D gene, on 5 matching bases. The CDR3 sequence is CASSQSPGEAFF. Read as DNA, the sequence is TGTGCCAGCAGCCAAAGCCCAGGGGAAGCTTTCTTT.